This T cell receptor beta chain was recovered during a study of blood T cell repertoires in COVID-19. In the original workflow: By means of reference gene primer amplification, nucleated cell counts were estimated. Produced via immunoSEQ multiplex PCR; TCRdb's table is partial and in-frame only. D and trimming come from the DNA, and the V and J calls and clone size come from that table. The repertoire holds about 380,000 clones, with roughly 84% as singletons. This CDR3 contains 16 residues. V was clipped by 2 bases and J by 1 base, with 14 bases between them. Germline V CDR1 and CDR2: SGHTA, FQGTGA. Participant-given clinical history determined each cohort assignment. Two negative PCRs, clearance, or symptom resolution had been documented for recovered Cohort 3 donors.

This chain joins TRBV7-3 and TRBJ2-5; the D gene is possibly TRBD2 (7 bases). The receptor was isolated from a woman in her twenties or thirties who had recovered from COVID-19. The material sequenced was PBMCs or T cells enriched from blood (not recorded which). In DNA, the CDR3 is TGTGCCAGCAGCTTAGGGTGGGGAGGGGGCCAAGAGACCCAGTACTTC. Amino acid sequence: CASSLGWGGGQETQYF.